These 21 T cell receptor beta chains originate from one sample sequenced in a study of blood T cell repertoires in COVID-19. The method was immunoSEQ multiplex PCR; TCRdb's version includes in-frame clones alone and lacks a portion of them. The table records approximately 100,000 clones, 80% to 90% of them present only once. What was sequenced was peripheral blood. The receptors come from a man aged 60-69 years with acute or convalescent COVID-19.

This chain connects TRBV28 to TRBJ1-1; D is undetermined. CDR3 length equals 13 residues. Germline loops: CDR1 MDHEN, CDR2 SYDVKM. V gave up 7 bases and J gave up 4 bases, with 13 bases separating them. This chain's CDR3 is CASNVETGTEAFF. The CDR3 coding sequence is TGTGCCAGCAATGTGGAGACGGGCACTGAAGCTTTCTTT.

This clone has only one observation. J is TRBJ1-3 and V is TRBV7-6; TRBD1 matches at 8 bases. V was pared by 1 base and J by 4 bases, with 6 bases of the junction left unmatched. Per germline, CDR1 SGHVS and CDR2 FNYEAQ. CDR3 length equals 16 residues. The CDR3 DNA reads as TGTGCCAGCAGCTTAGGGACAGGGCAGAAAGGAAACACCATATATTTT. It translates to CASSLGTGQKGNTIYF.

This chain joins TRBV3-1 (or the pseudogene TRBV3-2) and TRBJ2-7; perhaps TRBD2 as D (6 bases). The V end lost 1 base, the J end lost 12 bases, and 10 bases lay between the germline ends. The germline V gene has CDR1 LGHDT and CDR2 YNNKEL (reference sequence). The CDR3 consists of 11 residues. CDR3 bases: TGTGCCAGCAGCCAAGGGGAGGTGACGTACTTC. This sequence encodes CASSQGEVTYF.

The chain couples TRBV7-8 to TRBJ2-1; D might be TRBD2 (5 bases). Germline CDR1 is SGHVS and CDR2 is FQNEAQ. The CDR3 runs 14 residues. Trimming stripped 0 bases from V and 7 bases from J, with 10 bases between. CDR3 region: CASSLAGVKNEQFF. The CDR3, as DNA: TGTGCCAGCAGCTTAGCGGGAGTCAAGAATGAGCAGTTCTTC.

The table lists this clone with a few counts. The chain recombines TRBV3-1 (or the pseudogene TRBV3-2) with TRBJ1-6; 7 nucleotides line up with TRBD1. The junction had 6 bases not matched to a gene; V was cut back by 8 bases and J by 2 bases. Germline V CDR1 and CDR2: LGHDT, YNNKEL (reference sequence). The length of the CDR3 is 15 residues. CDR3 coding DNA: TGTGCCAGCGTAAAAACAGGGGCCTATAATTCACCCCTCCACTTT. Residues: CASVKTGAYNSPLHF.

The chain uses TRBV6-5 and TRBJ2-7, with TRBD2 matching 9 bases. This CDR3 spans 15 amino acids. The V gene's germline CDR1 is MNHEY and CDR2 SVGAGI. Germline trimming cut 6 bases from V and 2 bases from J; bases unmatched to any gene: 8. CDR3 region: CASSPGLAFAYEQYF. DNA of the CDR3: TGTGCCAGCAGCCCGGGACTAGCTTTCGCCTACGAGCAGTACTTC.

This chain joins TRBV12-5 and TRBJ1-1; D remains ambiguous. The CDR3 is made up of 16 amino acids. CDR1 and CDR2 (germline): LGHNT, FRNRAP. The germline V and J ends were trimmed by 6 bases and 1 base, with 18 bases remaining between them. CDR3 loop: CASGTREEVGNTEAFF. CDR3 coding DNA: TGTGCTAGTGGCACCCGGGAGGAGGTTGGGAACACTGAAGCTTTCTTT.

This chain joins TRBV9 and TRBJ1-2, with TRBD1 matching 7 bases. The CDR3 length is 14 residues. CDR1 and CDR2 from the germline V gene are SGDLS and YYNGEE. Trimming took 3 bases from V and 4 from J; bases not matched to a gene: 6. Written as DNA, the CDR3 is TGTGCCAGCAGCGCTCGGGACAGCTTCTATGGCTACACCTTC. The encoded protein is CASSARDSFYGYTF.

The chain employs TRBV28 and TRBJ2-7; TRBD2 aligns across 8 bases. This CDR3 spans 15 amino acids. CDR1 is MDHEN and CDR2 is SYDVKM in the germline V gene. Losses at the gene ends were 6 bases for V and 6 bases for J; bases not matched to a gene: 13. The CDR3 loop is CASSSGLVAALEQYF. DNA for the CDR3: TGTGCCAGCAGCTCGGGACTAGTGGCCGCTCTCGAGCAGTACTTC.

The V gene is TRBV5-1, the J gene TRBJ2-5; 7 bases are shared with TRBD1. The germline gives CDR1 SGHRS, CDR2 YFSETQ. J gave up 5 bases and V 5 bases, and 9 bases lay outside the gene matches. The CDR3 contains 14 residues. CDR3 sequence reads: CASSGQATEETQYF. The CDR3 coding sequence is TGCGCCAGCAGTGGACAGGCCACCGAGGAGACCCAGTACTTC. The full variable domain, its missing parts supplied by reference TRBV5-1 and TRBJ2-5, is KAGVTQTPRYLIKTRGQQVTLSCSPISGHRSVSWYQQTPGQGLQFLFEYFSETQRNKGNFPGRFSGRQFSNSRSEMNVSTLELGDSALYLCASSGQATEETQYFGPGTRLLVL.

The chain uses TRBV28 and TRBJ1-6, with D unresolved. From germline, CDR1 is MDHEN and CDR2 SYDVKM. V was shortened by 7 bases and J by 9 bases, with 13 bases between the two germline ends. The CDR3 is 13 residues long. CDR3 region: CASIGSGGSPLHF. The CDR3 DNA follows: TGTGCCAGCATCGGTTCAGGAGGTTCACCCCTCCACTTT.

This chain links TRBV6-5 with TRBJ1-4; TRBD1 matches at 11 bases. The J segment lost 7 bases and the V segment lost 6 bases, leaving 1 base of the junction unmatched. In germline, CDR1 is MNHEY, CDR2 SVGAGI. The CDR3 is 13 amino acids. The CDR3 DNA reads TGTGCCAGCAGAGGGACAGGGGGTGAAAAACTGTTTTTT. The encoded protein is CASRGTGGEKLFF.

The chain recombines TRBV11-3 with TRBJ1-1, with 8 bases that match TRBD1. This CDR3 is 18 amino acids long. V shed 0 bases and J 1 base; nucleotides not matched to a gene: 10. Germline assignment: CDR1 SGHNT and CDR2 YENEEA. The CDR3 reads CASSLDGGRGLGNTEAFF. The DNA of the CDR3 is TGTGCCAGCAGCTTAGATGGAGGCAGGGGGCTAGGGAACACTGAAGCTTTCTTT.

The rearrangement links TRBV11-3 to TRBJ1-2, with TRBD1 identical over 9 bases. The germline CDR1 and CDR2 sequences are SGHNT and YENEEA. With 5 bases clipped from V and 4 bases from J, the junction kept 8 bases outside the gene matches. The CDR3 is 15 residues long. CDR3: CASSPRGTGIYGYTF. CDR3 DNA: TGTGCCAGCAGCCCGAGGGGGACAGGGATCTATGGCTACACCTTC. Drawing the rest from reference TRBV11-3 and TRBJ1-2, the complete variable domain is EAGVVQSPRYKIIEKKQPVAFWCNPISGHNTLYWYLQNLGQGPELLIRYENEEAVDDSQLPKDRFSAERLKGVDSTLKIQPAELGDSAVYLCASSPRGTGIYGYTFGSGTRLTVV.

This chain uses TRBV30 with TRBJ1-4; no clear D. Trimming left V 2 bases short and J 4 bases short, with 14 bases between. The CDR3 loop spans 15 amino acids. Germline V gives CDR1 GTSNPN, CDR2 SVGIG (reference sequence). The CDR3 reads CAWSTGNTLNEKLFF. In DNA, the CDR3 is TGTGCCTGGAGTACGGGGAACACCCTTAATGAAAAACTGTTTTTT.

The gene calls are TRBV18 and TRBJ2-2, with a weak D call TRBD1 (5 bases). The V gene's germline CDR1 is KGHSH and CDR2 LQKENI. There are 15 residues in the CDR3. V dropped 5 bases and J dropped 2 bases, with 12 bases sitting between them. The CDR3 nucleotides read TGTGCCAGCTCAGCCCAGACAGATAACACCGGGGAGCTGTTTTTT. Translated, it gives CASSAQTDNTGELFF. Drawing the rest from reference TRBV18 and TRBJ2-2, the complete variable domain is NAGVMQNPRHLVRRRGQEARLRCSPMKGHSHVYWYRQLPEEGLKFMVYLQKENIIDESGMPKERFSAEFPKEGPSILRIQQVVRGDSAAYFCASSAQTDNTGELFFGEGSRLTVL.

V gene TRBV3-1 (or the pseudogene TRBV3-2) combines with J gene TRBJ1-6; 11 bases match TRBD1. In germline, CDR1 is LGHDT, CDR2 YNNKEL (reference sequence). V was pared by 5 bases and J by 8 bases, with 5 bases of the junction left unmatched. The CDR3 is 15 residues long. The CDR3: CASSKDRGLDSPLHF. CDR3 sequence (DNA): TGTGCCAGCAGCAAGGACAGGGGGCTGGATTCACCCCTCCACTTT.

The CDR3 DNA sequence: TGTGCCAGCAGTCCGCAGGGGAGACTTGGCTACACCTTC. Protein sequence: CASSPQGRLGYTF. This rearrangement joins TRBV6-5 to TRBJ1-2; TRBD1 is a possible D gene (6 bases). Deletions cut 5 bases from V and 7 bases from J, with 14 bases between. The CDR3 runs to 13 residues. In germline, CDR1 is MNHEY, CDR2 SVGAGI.

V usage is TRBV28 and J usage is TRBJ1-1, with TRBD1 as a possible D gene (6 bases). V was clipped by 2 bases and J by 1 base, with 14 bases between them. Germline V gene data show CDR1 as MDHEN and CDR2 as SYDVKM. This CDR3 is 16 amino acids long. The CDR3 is CASSLGGAGANTEAFF. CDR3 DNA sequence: TGTGCCAGCAGTTTAGGGGGGGCAGGGGCGAACACTGAAGCTTTCTTT.

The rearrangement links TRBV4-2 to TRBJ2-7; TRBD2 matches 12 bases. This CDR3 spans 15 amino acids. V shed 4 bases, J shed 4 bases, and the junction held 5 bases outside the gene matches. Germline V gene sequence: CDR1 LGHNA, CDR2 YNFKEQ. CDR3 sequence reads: CASSLGLAGTYEQYF. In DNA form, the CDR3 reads TGTGCCAGCAGCCTCGGACTAGCGGGAACTTACGAGCAGTACTTC.

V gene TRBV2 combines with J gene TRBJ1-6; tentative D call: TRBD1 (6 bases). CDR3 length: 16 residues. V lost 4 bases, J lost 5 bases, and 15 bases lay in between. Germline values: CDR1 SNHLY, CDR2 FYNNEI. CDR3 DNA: TGTGCCAGCAGTGTACAGGGCGAGGGAAATAATTCACCCCTCCACTTT. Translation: CASSVQGEGNNSPLHF.